This entry describes one T cell receptor (beta chain). How the authors handled the data: Amplifying reference gene primers gave estimates of nucleated cell counts. Repertoires were generated with immunoSEQ multiplex PCR, while TCRdb's copy carries only in-frame clones and drops some. V, J and clone size are those of that table, while D and trimming were read from the DNA. The profile shows some 240,000 clones, 84% of them singletons. CDR3 length equals 13 residues. Germline V gene sequence: CDR1 MNHNY, CDR2 SVGAGI (reference sequence). V lost 8 bases to trimming and J lost 8 bases, with 15 bases between them. This sample is drawn from a study of blood T cell repertoires in COVID-19. On the study more broadly: Acute and convalescent COVID-19 samples came from the United States, Italy and Spain. In each case, the material was cDNA or gDNA derived from T cells, B-cell-depleted T cells, or PBMCs.

Material: peripheral blood. This clonotype was obtained from a woman aged 40 to 50 who had recovered from COVID-19. The chain recombines TRBV6-6 with TRBJ1-4; the D is unclear. CDR3 DNA sequence: TGTGCCAGCTCCCGTGTGAGGATCGAAAAACTGTTTTTT. Its translation is CASSRVRIEKLFF.